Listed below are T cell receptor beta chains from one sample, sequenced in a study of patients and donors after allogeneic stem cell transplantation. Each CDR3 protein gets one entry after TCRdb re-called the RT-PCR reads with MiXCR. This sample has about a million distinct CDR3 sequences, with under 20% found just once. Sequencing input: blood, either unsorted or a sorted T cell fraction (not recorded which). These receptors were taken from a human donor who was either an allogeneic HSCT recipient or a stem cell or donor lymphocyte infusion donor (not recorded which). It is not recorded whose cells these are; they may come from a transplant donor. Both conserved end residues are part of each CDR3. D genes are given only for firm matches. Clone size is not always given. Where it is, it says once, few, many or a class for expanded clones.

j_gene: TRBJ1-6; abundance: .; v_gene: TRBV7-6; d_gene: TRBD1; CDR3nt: TGTGCCAGCAGCTTAGGTGGGACAGGTCCCTCACCCCTCCACTTT; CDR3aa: CASSLGGTGPSPLHF
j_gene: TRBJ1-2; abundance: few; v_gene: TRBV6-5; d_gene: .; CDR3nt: TGTGCCAGCAGTTATGGCCCTCCGGGGGGAGGCTATGGCTACACCTTC; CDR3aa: CASSYGPPGGGYGYTF
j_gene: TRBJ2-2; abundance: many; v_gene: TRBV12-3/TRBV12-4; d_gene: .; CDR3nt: TGTGCCAGCAGCCCAGACACCGGGGAGCTGTTTTTT; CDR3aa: CASSPDTGELFF
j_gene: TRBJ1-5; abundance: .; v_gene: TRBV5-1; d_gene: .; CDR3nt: TGCGCCAGCAGCGGTGGGTTGGATCAGCCCCAGCATTTT; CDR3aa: CASSGGLDQPQHF
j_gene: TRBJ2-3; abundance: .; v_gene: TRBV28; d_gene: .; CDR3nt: TGTGCCAGCAGTGAGCCCAATCAGCCGAGCACAGATACGCAGTATTTT; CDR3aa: CASSEPNQPSTDTQYF
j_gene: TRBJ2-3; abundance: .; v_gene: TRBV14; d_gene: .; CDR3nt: TGTGCCAGCAGCCAAGGCACGGTAACCACAGATACGCAGTATTTT; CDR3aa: CASSQGTVTTDTQYF
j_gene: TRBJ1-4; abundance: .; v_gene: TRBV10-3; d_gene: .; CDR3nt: TGTGCCATCAGTGAGTCGACCAAGTCTAATAATGAAAAACTGTTTTTT; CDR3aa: CAISESTKSNNEKLFF
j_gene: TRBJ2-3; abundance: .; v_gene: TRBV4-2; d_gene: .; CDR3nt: TGTGCCAGCAGCCAAAAAGCGGGTGGAGGGGATACGCAGTATTTT; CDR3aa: CASSQKAGGGDTQYF
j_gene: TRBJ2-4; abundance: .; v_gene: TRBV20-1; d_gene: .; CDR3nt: TGCAGCCTTTGTGGGCGGCTAAACATTCAGTACTTC; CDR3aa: CSLCGRLNIQYF
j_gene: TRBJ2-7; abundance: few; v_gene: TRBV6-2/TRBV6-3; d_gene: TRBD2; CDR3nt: TGTGCCAGCAGTTACTCGACGCCTAGCGGGACCTTCTCCTACGAGCAGTACTTC; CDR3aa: CASSYSTPSGTFSYEQYF
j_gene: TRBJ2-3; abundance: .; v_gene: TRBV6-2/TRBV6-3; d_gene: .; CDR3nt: TGTGCCAGCAGTTACCCTTGGCAGGGAACAGATACGCAGTATTTT; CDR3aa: CASSYPWQGTDTQYF
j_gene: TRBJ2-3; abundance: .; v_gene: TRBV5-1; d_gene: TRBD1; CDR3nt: TGCGCCAGCAGCTTCCCCAAGACAGGGCCGGAGTCAGATACGCAGTATTTT; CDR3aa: CASSFPKTGPESDTQYF
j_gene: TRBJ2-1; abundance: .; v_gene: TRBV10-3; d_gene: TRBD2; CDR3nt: TGTGCCGCCGTCCCTGAAGCGGGAGTCTTATCCTACAATGAGCAGTTCTTC; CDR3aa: CAAVPEAGVLSYNEQFF
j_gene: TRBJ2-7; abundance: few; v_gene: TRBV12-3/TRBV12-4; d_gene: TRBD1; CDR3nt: TGTGCCAGCAGCCGCCTGCCCGGGACAGGGGATTACGAGCAGTACTTC; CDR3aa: CASSRLPGTGDYEQYF
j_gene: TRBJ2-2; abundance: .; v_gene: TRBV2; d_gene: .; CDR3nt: TGTGCCAGCAGCGCGGACTTAAACACCGGGGAGCTGTTTTTT; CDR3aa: CASSADLNTGELFF
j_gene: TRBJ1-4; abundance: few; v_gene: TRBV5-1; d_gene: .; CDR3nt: TGCGCCAGCAGGGTCTTGGGGCCTAATGAAAAACTGTTTTTT; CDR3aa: CASRVLGPNEKLFF
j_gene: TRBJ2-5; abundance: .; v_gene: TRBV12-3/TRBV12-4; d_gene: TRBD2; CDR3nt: TGTGCCAGCACACTAGCGGGGACCGGAGGGGAGACCCAGTACTTC; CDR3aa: CASTLAGTGGETQYF
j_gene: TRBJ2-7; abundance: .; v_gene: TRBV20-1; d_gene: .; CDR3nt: TGCAGTGCTAGCCGGCAGAACTACGAGCAGTACTTC; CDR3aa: CSASRQNYEQYF
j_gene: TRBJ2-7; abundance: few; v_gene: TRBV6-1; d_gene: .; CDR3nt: TGTGCCACGGGGCGAGGCTACGAGCAGTACTTC; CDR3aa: CATGRGYEQYF
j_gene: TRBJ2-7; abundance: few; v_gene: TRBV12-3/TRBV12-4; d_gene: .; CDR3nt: TGTGCCAGCAGTTTGGGCTGGGACGGAAACTACGAGCAGTACTTC; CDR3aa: CASSLGWDGNYEQYF
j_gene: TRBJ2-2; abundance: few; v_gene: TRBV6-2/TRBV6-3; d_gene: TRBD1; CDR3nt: TGTGCCAGCAGCATAAGACAGGGGAACACCGGGGAGCTGTTTTTT; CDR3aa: CASSIRQGNTGELFF
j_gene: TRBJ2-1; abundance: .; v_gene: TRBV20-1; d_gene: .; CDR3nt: TGCAGTGCTAGCCGGCGTGTCGGGGATGAGCAGTTCTTC; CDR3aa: CSASRRVGDEQFF
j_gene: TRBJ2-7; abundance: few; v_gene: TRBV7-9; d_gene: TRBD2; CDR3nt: TGTGCCAGCAGTTACCCTAGCGGCTACGAGCAGTACTTC; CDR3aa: CASSYPSGYEQYF
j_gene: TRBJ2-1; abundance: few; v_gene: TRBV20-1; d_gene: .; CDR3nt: TGCAGTGCTAGCAGGGATTTGAATGAGCAGTTCTTC; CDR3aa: CSASRDLNEQFF
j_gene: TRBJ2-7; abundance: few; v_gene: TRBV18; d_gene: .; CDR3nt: TGTGCCAGCTCACCAGGCCCGAAGGGAGAGCAGTACTTC; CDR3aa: CASSPGPKGEQYF
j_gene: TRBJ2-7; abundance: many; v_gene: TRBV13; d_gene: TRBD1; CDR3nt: TGTGCCAGCAGCTTCACAGGGGGCTACGAGCAGTACTTC; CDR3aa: CASSFTGGYEQYF
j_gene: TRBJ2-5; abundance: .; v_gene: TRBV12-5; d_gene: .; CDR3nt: .; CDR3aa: CASGLGTGTGGRQETQYF